The TCR beta chain under discussion was sequenced for a study of T cell repertoires in cytomegalovirus infection. For the study at large: Evidence of both CMV infection and a matching HLA type came from public TCR beta signatures.

This clonotype has just a few counts. TCRdb passed the reads through MiXCR, listing each CDR3 protein once. The sample holds 630,000 or so distinct CDR3 sequences, 20% to 25% seen once. The CDR3 consists of 15 residues. Germline V gene lookup returns CDR1 KGHDR and CDR2 SFDVKD. V was trimmed by 4 bases and J by 5 bases, leaving 16 bases between them. The V and J genes are TRBV24-1 and TRBJ1-1; the D is unclear. This TCR was recovered from a human donor in good health (CMV status not recorded). Some clones in this sample may be carry-over from other donors' samples. The sample consisted of CD8+ T cells from PBMCs. CDR3 DNA sequence: TGTGCCACCAGTGACCCTGCCCCAAGTGGGACTGAAGCTTTCTTT. This gives the protein CATSDPAPSGTEAFF.